The clone carrying this T cell receptor (beta chain) was detected a few times. Its antigen remains unknown. Germline V gene lookup returns CDR1 MNHEY and CDR2 SVGEGT. The V end was cut by 2 bases, the J end by 2 bases, with 7 bases between. This CDR3 is 13 amino acids long. The record originates from a study of tumor and adjacent non-tumor tissue in lung cancer. Study details: Samples averaged about 4.3 million productive TCRbeta reads each. Study results and caveats: Compared with tumor, normal lung showed significantly lower TCR diversity.

This sample's RNA came from whole unsorted tissue. Donors were chemotherapy-naive, newly diagnosed lung cancer surgical patients in China, August–late 2014. The library came from three nested PCR rounds adapted from ARM-PCR protocols. TCRdb redid the calling of the multiplex PCR reads with MiXCR, one entry per CDR3 protein. The data contain 91,000 or so distinct CDR3 sequences, about 66% of them singletons. The J gene is TRBJ2-7, the V gene TRBV6-2 or TRBV6-3; no clear D. Source material: lung tumor tissue. This sequence originates from a man aged 55 to 70 with non-small cell lung cancer. The CDR3 protein is CASSYQWAYEQYF. CDR3 coding DNA: TGTGCCAGCAGTTACCAGTGGGCCTACGAGCAGTACTTC.